This entry lists 25 T cell receptor beta chains sequenced from one sample in a study of cytomegalovirus exposure and HLA in healthy donors (dated by TCRdb to between 2016 and 2019). Receptor libraries were prepared by the immunoSEQ multiplex PCR assay. A mixture of 60 forward primers for TCR Vbeta segments and 13 reverse primers for TCR Jbeta segments was used in the multiplex PCR. Held by TCRdb, this immuneACCESS table contains in-frame sequences only and omits some clones. Under half of the omission traces to an unresolved V gene where checked; the cause of the rest is unknown. This sample gives 70,000 to 95,000 clones in total; approximately 80% of them show up just once. Clones ranked in the top ten supply under 7% of the sample. Sample: PBMCs. The receptors derive from a man younger than 40 in good health and CMV-seropositive.

The table lists this clone with a few counts. The rearrangement links TRBV6-6 to TRBJ1-5; D remains unclear. The CDR3 has 13 residues. V lost 5 bases and J lost 4, with 9 bases in between. Germline CDR1 is MNHNY and CDR2 is SVGAGI (reference sequence). CDR3 protein: CASSRPGNQPQHF. Here the CDR3 DNA reads TGTGCCAGCAGTCGACCGGGAAATCAGCCCCAGCATTTT.

The genes are TRBV9 and TRBJ2-3, with 9 bases fitting TRBD1. CDR3 size: 15 residues. Germline lookup yields CDR1 SGDLS and CDR2 YYNGEE. V dropped 4 bases and J dropped 6; count of bases not matched to a gene: 9. CDR3 region: CASSTRQGVRDTQYF. In DNA form, the CDR3 reads TGTGCCAGCAGCACTAGACAGGGGGTTAGGGATACGCAGTATTTT.

V usage is TRBV2 and J usage is TRBJ1-1; weak D call: TRBD1 (6 bases). The CDR3 consists of 14 residues. Trimming stripped 8 bases from V and 1 base from J, with 14 bases between. Looked up from germline, CDR1 is SNHLY and CDR2 is FYNNEI. Written as DNA, the CDR3 is TGTGCCAGCTCATCACAGGGATCGAACACTGAAGCTTTCTTT. Its translation is CASSSQGSNTEAFF.

The chain is built from TRBV5-1 and TRBJ2-6, with D hard to call. Germline values: CDR1 SGHRS, CDR2 YFSETQ. CDR3 size: 14 residues. V lost 4 bases, J lost 0 bases, and 5 bases lay in between. This CDR3 reads CASSRNSGANVLTF. CDR3 bases: TGCGCCAGCAGCCGTAACTCTGGGGCCAACGTCCTGACTTTC.

This clone has only a few counts. The V and J genes are TRBV5-6 and TRBJ1-1; D is ambiguous. The CDR3 totals 14 residues. The germline CDR1 and CDR2 sequences are SGHDT and YYEEEE. Trimming left V 2 bases short and J 0 bases short, with 8 bases between. The CDR3 reads CASSLAMLNTEAFF. For the CDR3, the DNA is TGTGCCAGCAGCTTAGCGATGCTGAACACTGAAGCTTTCTTT.

The chain has TRBV10-3 and TRBJ2-3, with D maybe TRBD2 (6 bases). Trimming stripped 7 bases from V and 8 bases from J, with 10 bases between. Germline V lookup: CDR1 ENHRY, CDR2 SYGVKD. The CDR3 has 11 amino acids. CDR3 sequence: CAITVGSTQYF. The CDR3 coding sequence is TGTGCCATCACCGTCGGGAGTACGCAGTATTTT.

This clone was observed once. CDR3 nucleotide sequence: TGCGCCAGCAGCTTGGTGGGGGGGCACACAGATACGCAGTATTTT. This sequence encodes CASSLVGGHTDTQYF. The genes are TRBV5-1 and TRBJ2-3, with TRBD2 as a possible D gene (7 bases). Germline V gives CDR1 SGHRS, CDR2 YFSETQ. This CDR3 region has 15 residues. The V end was cut by 0 bases, the J end by 2 bases, with 10 bases between. The whole variable domain, remainder taken from reference TRBV5-1 and TRBJ2-3, is KAGVTQTPRYLIKTRGQQVTLSCSPISGHRSVSWYQQTPGQGLQFLFEYFSETQRNKGNFPGRFSGRQFSNSRSEMNVSTLELGDSALYLCASSLVGGHTDTQYFGPGTRLTVL.

This chain links TRBV29-1 with TRBJ1-2, with D possibly matching TRBD1 (6 bases). The CDR3 runs to 12 residues. Germline loops: CDR1 SQVTM, CDR2 ANQGSEA. The germline V and J ends were trimmed by 5 bases and 2 bases, with 9 bases remaining between them. The CDR3 protein is CSVLGTNYGYTF. The CDR3 DNA is TGCAGCGTTCTCGGGACAAACTATGGCTACACCTTC.

This clone has just a few counts. J is TRBJ1-1 and V is TRBV6-1; 11 bases fit TRBD1. This CDR3 is 14 amino acids long. The germline gives CDR1 MNHNS, CDR2 SASEGT. J was trimmed by 3 bases and V by 8 bases; bases with no gene match: 5. CDR3 coding DNA: TGTGCCAGCCCCGGGACAGGGGGATACACTGAAGCTTTCTTT. This gives the protein CASPGTGGYTEAFF.

This sequence joins TRBV4-1 and TRBJ2-5; 7 positions agree with TRBD2. Looked up from germline, CDR1 is MGHRA and CDR2 is YSYEKL. The CDR3 sequence is 16 residues long. V was pared by 2 bases and J by 5 bases, with 11 bases of the junction left unmatched. CDR3 in amino acids: CASSQRGLVMGETQYF. The DNA for the CDR3 is TGCGCCAGCAGCCAACGCGGACTAGTCATGGGGGAGACCCAGTACTTC.

The V and J genes are TRBV29-1 and TRBJ1-2; D may be TRBD1 (6 bases). The CDR3 is made up of 12 amino acids. Germline V lookup: CDR1 SQVTM, CDR2 ANQGSEA. V was trimmed by 4 bases and J by 4 bases, leaving 10 bases between them. CDR3 DNA: TGCAGCGTTGGGACAGCCGCCTATGGCTACACCTTC. This gives the protein CSVGTAAYGYTF.

This clone was seen only a few times. V gene TRBV14 combines with J gene TRBJ1-1; TRBD1 agrees at 7 bases. Germline lookup yields CDR1 SGHDN and CDR2 FVKESK. CDR3 length: 12 residues. J was trimmed by 7 bases and V by 4 bases; bases with no gene match: 3. CDR3 protein: CASSPWTGEAFF. The CDR3 DNA reads TGTGCCAGCAGCCCGTGGACAGGTGAAGCTTTCTTT.

V and J are TRBV6-1 and TRBJ2-7, with 7 bases matching TRBD2. J gave up 6 bases and V 1 base, and 12 bases lay outside the gene matches. CDR3 length: 16 residues. Germline V gene data show CDR1 as MNHNS and CDR2 as SASEGT. The CDR3 nucleotides are TGTGCCAGCAGTGAAGGGGGGGGTGGGGGAATGGGCGAGCAGTACGTC. Its translation is CASSEGGGGGMGEQYV.

V gene TRBV27 combines with J gene TRBJ1-5; 9 bases fit TRBD1. CDR3 length: 16 amino acids. The V gene end was trimmed by 7 bases and the J gene end by 6 bases; junction bases not matched to a gene: 13. Germline V lookup: CDR1 MNHEY, CDR2 SMNVEV (reference sequence). The CDR3 spells CASTPASGTGSQPQHF. CDR3 DNA: TGTGCCAGCACACCGGCCTCCGGGACAGGGAGTCAGCCCCAGCATTTT.

This clone has more than one count but fewer than ten. This chain connects TRBV19 to TRBJ2-5, with TRBD1 matching over 7 bases. CDR3 length: 13 amino acids. Germline loops: CDR1 LNHDA, CDR2 SQIVND (reference sequence). V gave up 5 bases and J gave up 4 bases; unmatched junction bases: 4. CDR3 amino acids: CASSLGQLETQYF. In DNA form, the CDR3 reads TGTGCCAGTAGTTTGGGACAGCTAGAGACCCAGTACTTC.

The V call is TRBV5-1, the J call TRBJ2-2, with D possibly matching TRBD1 (6 bases). Germline-derived CDR1 and CDR2 are SGHRS and YFSETQ. Trimming removed 1 base at V and 5 bases at J, with 12 bases between. This CDR3 region has 15 residues. CDR3 residues: CASSLPRGLTGELFF. The CDR3 DNA follows: TGCGCCAGCAGCTTGCCCAGGGGCCTAACCGGGGAGCTGTTTTTT.

The chain carries TRBV6-1 and TRBJ1-6; D is uncertain. Trimming took off 0 bases at V and 6 bases at J, with 12 bases between the two ends. CDR3 length equals 16 residues. CDR1 MNHNS and CDR2 SASEGT come from the germline V gene. CDR3 DNA: TGTGCCAGCAGTGAAGCGCGGGGATTTGTTAATTCACCCCTCCACTTT. It encodes CASSEARGFVNSPLHF.

This sequence joins TRBV7-9 and TRBJ2-5; possible D gene TRBD2, 5 bases. The CDR3 runs 13 residues. The germline V gene has CDR1 SEHNR and CDR2 FQNEAQ (reference sequence). V was trimmed by 6 bases and J by 4 bases, leaving 12 bases between them. The CDR3 loop is CASSPPAGETQYF. DNA of the CDR3: TGTGCCAGCAGTCCACCGGCGGGAGAGACCCAGTACTTC.

J is TRBJ2-1 and V is TRBV2, with a possible D match to TRBD2 (6 bases). The CDR3 runs 12 residues. V lost 11 bases and J 6 bases, leaving 14 bases between the germline ends. Germline V gene data show CDR1 as SNHLY and CDR2 as FYNNEI. The CDR3 sequence is CASGRHGNEQFF. The CDR3 coding sequence is TGTGCCTCCGGGAGACACGGCAATGAGCAGTTCTTC. Using reference TRBV2 and TRBJ2-1 for the parts outside the CDR3, the full variable domain is EPEVTQTPSHQVTQMGQEVILRCVPISNHLYFYWYRQILGQKVEFLVSFYNNEISEKSEIFDDQFSVERPDGSNFTLKIRSTKLEDSAMYFCASGRHGNEQFFGPGTRLTVL.

The chain is built from TRBV5-6 and TRBJ2-7; D ambiguous. The CDR3 totals 11 residues. Germline-derived CDR1 and CDR2 are SGHDT and YYEEEE. V lost 4 bases to trimming and J lost 3 bases, with 5 bases between them. The CDR3 reads CASSRFYEQYF. The CDR3 bases are TGTGCCAGCAGCCGGTTCTACGAGCAGTACTTC.

The V call is TRBV4-1, the J call TRBJ2-3, with 10 bases lining up with TRBD2. Germline V gene sequence: CDR1 MGHRA, CDR2 YSYEKL. The CDR3 is made up of 17 amino acids. Unmatched junction bases numbered 16, after V lost 7 bases and J lost 6 bases. The CDR3 region is CASNEGAGGPLSDTQYF. CDR3 coding DNA: TGCGCCAGCAACGAGGGAGCGGGAGGGCCTCTCTCTGATACGCAGTATTTT.

The chain is built from TRBV29-1 and TRBJ2-7, with D tentatively TRBD1 (6 bases). V was clipped by 6 bases and J by 3 bases, with 15 bases between them. The CDR3 loop spans 13 amino acids. Germline V gene sequence: CDR1 SQVTM, CDR2 ANQGSEA. The CDR3 here is CSVGRGKIYEQYV. Written as DNA, the CDR3 is TGCAGCGTGGGCAGGGGTAAAATCTACGAGCAGTACGTC.

The sample holds one count of this clone. The chain couples TRBV7-9 to TRBJ2-3, with D perhaps matching TRBD1 (5 bases). V dropped 1 base and J dropped 3 bases, with 11 bases sitting between them. The CDR3 contains 15 residues. Germline V gene sequence: CDR1 SEHNR, CDR2 FQNEAQ (reference sequence). CDR3 nucleotides: TGTGCCAGCAGCTTAGGGCAGGGTGGGACAGATACGCAGTATTTT. It is translated as CASSLGQGGTDTQYF.

This clone was counted between two and nine times. V usage is TRBV25-1 and J usage is TRBJ2-3; D may be TRBD1 (6 bases). Deletions cut 5 bases from V and 0 bases from J, with 9 bases between. The CDR3 spans 14 residues. Germline values: CDR1 MGHDK, CDR2 SYGVNS. In DNA, the CDR3 is TGTGCCAGCAGTTGGGGACACAGCACAGATACGCAGTATTTT. Encoded protein: CASSWGHSTDTQYF.

The rearrangement links TRBV15 to TRBJ2-1; D is unclear. Trimming took off 6 bases at V and 7 bases at J, with 13 bases between the two ends. Germline loops: CDR1 LNHNV, CDR2 YYDKDF (reference sequence). The CDR3 spans 13 residues. CDR3 DNA: TGTGCCACCAGTATGGATCCAGGAAATGAGCAGTTCTTC. Protein sequence: CATSMDPGNEQFF.